This entry lists 18 T cell receptor beta chains sequenced from one sample in a study of blood T cell repertoires in COVID-19. Generated by immunoSEQ multiplex PCR, the TCRdb table keeps only in-frame clones and is missing some. The sample includes just over 650,000 clones, 85% to 90% of them seen just once. Sequences were obtained from peripheral blood. All receptors come from a woman aged 18-29 years with acute or convalescent COVID-19.

Written as DNA, the CDR3 is TGTGCCAGCAGACTCCTAGCGGGGTGGAAAGGGGAGCTGTTTTTT. Residues: CASRLLAGWKGELFF. The chain has TRBV5-8 and TRBJ2-2, with 9 bases identical to TRBD2. V lost 5 bases, J lost 8 bases, and 10 bases stayed unmatched. This CDR3 is built from 15 residues. Germline V gene data show CDR1 as SGHTS and CDR2 as YDEGEE.

V usage is TRBV5-1 and J usage is TRBJ1-1; D not resolved. Germline loops: CDR1 SGHRS, CDR2 YFSETQ. Trimming took 0 bases from V and 4 from J, leaving 13 bases between them. This CDR3 region has 15 residues. As DNA, the CDR3 is TGCGCCAGCAGCTTGGAACCGGGGAGCGCCACTGAAGCTTTCTTT. It specifies CASSLEPGSATEAFF.

This rearrangement joins TRBV5-1 to TRBJ2-1; maybe TRBD1 (5 bases). This CDR3 is 19 amino acids long. V gave up 0 bases and J gave up 6 bases, with 25 bases separating them. The V gene's germline CDR1 is SGHRS and CDR2 YFSETQ. In DNA, the CDR3 is TGCGCCAGCAGCTTGGTTTCAGGGAAAATGGATGTTCATCCCAATGAGCAGTTCTTC. Translation gives CASSLVSGKMDVHPNEQFF.

CDR3: CASSVGGSGDQPQHF. CDR3 bases: TGTGCCAGCAGCGTTGGAGGGAGCGGGGATCAGCCCCAGCATTTT. The chain uses TRBV9 and TRBJ1-5; D is ambiguous. Trimming removed 2 bases from V and 5 bases from J, with 14 bases in between. This CDR3 region has 15 residues. Germline V gene data show CDR1 as SGDLS and CDR2 as YYNGEE. Based on the CDR3 plus reference TRBV9 and TRBJ1-5, the full variable domain is DSGVTQTPKHLITATGQRVTLRCSPRSGDLSVYWYQQSLDQGLQFLIQYYNGEERAKGNILERFSAQQFPDLHSELNLSSLELGDSALYFCASSVGGSGDQPQHFGDGTRLSIL.

The chain employs TRBV5-1 and TRBJ2-3; 9 bases agree with TRBD2. Trimming removed 2 bases from V and 3 bases from J; junction bases left unmatched: 4. Germline V gene lookup returns CDR1 SGHRS and CDR2 YFSETQ. The CDR3 has 15 residues. Written as DNA, the CDR3 is TGCGCCAGCAGCTTTCAGCGGGGGGTGACAGATACGCAGTATTTT. Translating gives CASSFQRGVTDTQYF.

The CDR3 here is CASSVSGGAHEQFF. Written as DNA, the CDR3 is TGTGCCAGCAGCGTGAGCGGGGGGGCTCATGAGCAGTTCTTC. V and J are TRBV9 and TRBJ2-1; 10 nucleotides align to TRBD2. V lost 2 bases, J lost 8 bases, and 4 bases stayed unmatched. Germline V gene data show CDR1 as SGDLS and CDR2 as YYNGEE. The CDR3 consists of 14 residues. The complete variable domain, with remaining parts taken from reference TRBV9 and TRBJ2-1, reads DSGVTQTPKHLITATGQRVTLRCSPRSGDLSVYWYQQSLDQGLQFLIQYYNGEERAKGNILERFSAQQFPDLHSELNLSSLELGDSALYFCASSVSGGAHEQFFGPGTRLTVL.

Note on this clone: Being one base from a much bigger clone, this may be a read error. The V call is TRBV3-1 (or the pseudogene TRBV3-2), the J call TRBJ1-1; unclear D gene. Germline CDR1 is LGHDT and CDR2 is YNNKEL (reference sequence). V gave up 0 bases and J gave up 0 bases, with 5 bases separating them. The CDR3 is 14 residues long. CDR3 DNA sequence: TGTGCCAGCAGCCAAGATCAGGTGAACACTGAAGCTTTCTTT. Amino acid sequence: CASSQDQVNTEAFF.

The CDR3 loop reads CATSSGRLDRGEKLFF. CDR3 DNA sequence: TGTGCCACCAGTTCCGGACGCCTGGATCGGGGTGAAAAACTGTTTTTT. The chain is built from TRBV24-1 and TRBJ1-4; no definite D call. Germline CDR1 is KGHDR and CDR2 is SFDVKD. V was pared by 6 bases and J by 7 bases, with 20 bases between. This CDR3 has 16 amino acids.

V usage is TRBV7-9 and J usage is TRBJ1-3, with unresolved D. V gave up 1 base and J gave up 0 bases, with 4 bases separating them. In germline, CDR1 is SEHNR, CDR2 FQNEAQ (reference sequence). The length of the CDR3 is 14 residues. The CDR3 DNA reads TGTGCCAGCAGCTTAGAGAGCTCTGGAAACACCATATATTTT. Its translation: CASSLESSGNTIYF. The full variable domain, in which reference TRBV7-9 and TRBJ1-3 provide the parts outside the CDR3, is DTGVSQNPRHKITKRGQNVTFRCDPISEHNRLYWYRQTLGQGPEFLTYFQNEAQLEKSRLLSDRFSAERPKGSFSTLEIQRTEQGDSAMYLCASSLESSGNTIYFGEGSWLTVV.

J is TRBJ2-1 and V is TRBV5-1, with 8 bases fitting TRBD1. V lost 1 base and J lost 9; bases outside the gene matches: 18. The CDR3 totals 18 residues. In germline, CDR1 is SGHRS, CDR2 YFSETQ. The CDR3 protein is CASSLPAGTGLTLGEQFF. In DNA form, the CDR3 reads TGCGCCAGCAGCTTGCCGGCCGGGACAGGATTAACCCTTGGTGAGCAGTTCTTC.

This chain links TRBV18 with TRBJ1-2; TRBD1 matches 7 bases. The germline gives CDR1 KGHSH, CDR2 LQKENI. V lost 0 bases and J lost 9; bases outside the gene matches: 10. This CDR3 has 15 amino acids. As DNA, the CDR3 is TGTGCCAGCTCACCACCGGCAGGGGGAAGGGTGAGCTACACCTTC. Translated: CASSPPAGGRVSYTF.

V is TRBV2 and J is TRBJ2-6; 10 bases align to TRBD1. From germline, CDR1 is SNHLY and CDR2 FYNNEI. The CDR3 is 20 residues long. The J segment lost 1 base and the V segment lost 4 bases, leaving 13 bases of the junction unmatched. CDR3 sequence reads: CASSGGAPGQGPSGANVLTF. As DNA, the CDR3 is TGTGCCAGCAGTGGGGGCGCACCGGGACAGGGGCCGTCTGGGGCCAACGTCCTGACTTTC.

This clone was counted once. The chain has TRBV30 and TRBJ1-2, with no clear D. V lost 0 bases to trimming and J lost 8 bases, with 13 bases between them. CDR1 is GTSNPN, CDR2 SVGIG, per germline (reference sequence). This CDR3 has 13 amino acids. The CDR3 bases are TGTGCCTGGAGTGTGTTGAAGTCGGGGGGCTACACCTTC. Residues: CAWSVLKSGGYTF.

The chain recombines TRBV20-1 with TRBJ1-1; 9 positions match TRBD1. The CDR3 length is 16 residues. The V gene end was trimmed by 3 bases and the J gene end by 0 bases; junction bases not matched to a gene: 8. Germline-derived CDR1 and CDR2 are DFQATT and SNEGSKA (reference sequence). Written as DNA, the CDR3 is TGCAGTGCTAGTGTATTGGGACAGGGTATGAACACTGAAGCTTTCTTT. This codes for CSASVLGQGMNTEAFF.

The rearrangement joins TRBV23-1 to TRBJ1-5; D remains ambiguous. TRBV23-1 belongs to the ORF category, with a function that is uncertain. Between the trimmed V and J ends, which lost 5 bases and 0 bases, there was a span of 14 bases. This CDR3 has 16 residues. This chain's CDR3 is CASSSFFEDSNQPQHF. Here the CDR3 DNA reads TGCGCCAGCAGTTCGTTTTTTGAGGATAGCAATCAGCCCCAGCATTTT.

The V and J genes are TRBV7-3 and TRBJ2-3, with 8 bases fitting TRBD2. With V trimmed by 5 bases and J by 6 bases, 7 bases remained unmatched. CDR1 and CDR2 (germline): SGHTA, FQGTGA. The CDR3 loop spans 14 amino acids. CDR3 sequence (DNA): TGTGCCAGCAGCCCGGGACTAGGGGAGGATACGCAGTATTTT. Amino acids: CASSPGLGEDTQYF. Based on the CDR3 plus reference TRBV7-3 and TRBJ2-3, the full variable domain is GAGVSQTPSNKVTEKGKYVELRCDPISGHTALYWYRQSLGQGPEFLIYFQGTGAADDSGLPNDRFFAVRPEGSVSTLKIQRTERGDSAVYLCASSPGLGEDTQYFGPGTRLTVL.

The genes are TRBV7-2 and TRBJ2-4; possibly TRBD1 for D (6 bases). CDR3 length: 16 residues. The germline CDR1 and CDR2 sequences are SGHTA and FQGNSA. Trimming removed 5 bases from V and 6 bases from J, with 20 bases in between. The CDR3 nucleotides are TGTGCCAGCAGCCCTCCCCATGAGGGGGAACGAAACATTCAGTACTTC. Its protein is CASSPPHEGERNIQYF. Filled out from reference TRBV7-2 and TRBJ2-4, the complete variable domain reads GAGVSQSPSNKVTEKGKDVELRCDPISGHTALYWYRQSLGQGLEFLIYFQGNSAPDKSGLPSDRFSAERTGGSVSTLTIQRTQQEDSAVYLCASSPPHEGERNIQYFGAGTRLSVL.

This sequence joins TRBV9 and TRBJ1-1; no reliable D call. From germline, CDR1 is SGDLS and CDR2 YYNGEE. The length of the CDR3 is 15 residues. Trimming cost V 0 bases and J 0 bases, with 9 bases left between them. The CDR3 loop reads CASSVGTNMNTEAFF. CDR3 in DNA: TGTGCCAGCAGCGTAGGAACAAACATGAACACTGAAGCTTTCTTT. Full variable domain (remainder filled in from reference TRBV9 and TRBJ1-1): DSGVTQTPKHLITATGQRVTLRCSPRSGDLSVYWYQQSLDQGLQFLIQYYNGEERAKGNILERFSAQQFPDLHSELNLSSLELGDSALYFCASSVGTNMNTEAFFGQGTRLTVV.